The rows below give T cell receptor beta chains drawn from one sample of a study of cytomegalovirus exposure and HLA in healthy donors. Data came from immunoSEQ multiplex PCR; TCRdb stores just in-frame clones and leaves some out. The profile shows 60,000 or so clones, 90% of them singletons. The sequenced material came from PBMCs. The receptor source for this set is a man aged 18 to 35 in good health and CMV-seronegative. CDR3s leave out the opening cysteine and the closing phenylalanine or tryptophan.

CDR3 protein: SAGRDRDSDEQY
V gene: TRBV29-1

CDR3 protein: ASSGMTGVGEQF
V gene: TRBV18

CDR3 protein: ASTVRGTSTDTQY
V gene: TRBV7-8

CDR3 protein: ASSVGGNEQF
V gene: TRBV2

CDR3 protein: ASSISVFNGELF
V gene: TRBV19

CDR3 protein: ATVQGADTEAF
V gene: TRBV28

CDR3 protein: ASSPLELVGGSLTDTQY
V gene: TRBV9

CDR3 protein: ASSPLAGGFYEQY
V gene: TRBV11-3

CDR3 protein: ASSQDPGDSGNTIY
V gene: TRBV4-1

CDR3 protein: ASSLLPNEKLF
V gene: TRBV11-2

CDR3 protein: ASSYPEGAGGRFGEQF
V gene: TRBV11-2

CDR3 protein: ASSVSGYTEAF
V gene: TRBV7-8

CDR3 protein: ASSKAGDRASGANVLT
V gene: TRBV28

CDR3 protein: ASSFRGPGNTIY
V gene: TRBV5-4

CDR3 protein: ASSLTRYSTDTQY
V gene: TRBV5-6

CDR3 protein: ASSRAHPRDRGHEQF
V gene: TRBV2

CDR3 protein: ASSMGGPYSQAF
V gene: TRBV19

CDR3 protein: ASSLTSLAGLSGANVLT
V gene: TRBV7-3

CDR3 protein: ASSYSRRSGRETQY
V gene: TRBV6-5

CDR3 protein: ASSLAEAGIGGELF
V gene: TRBV5-4

CDR3 protein: ASSFRSGNEQF
V gene: TRBV5-1

CDR3 protein: ASRFGQGVSGYT
V gene: TRBV19

CDR3 protein: ASSERATGPDEQY
V gene: TRBV6-1

CDR3 protein: ASSKVTVQETQY
V gene: TRBV5-1

CDR3 protein: ASSEVGDRPYKQETQY
V gene: TRBV6-1

CDR3 protein: ASSPRQGQEQF
V gene: TRBV13

CDR3 protein: ASSDDRDRAYEQY
V gene: TRBV25-1

CDR3 protein: ASSPETGDGMD
V gene: TRBV18

CDR3 protein: ASSPGGGQETQY
V gene: TRBV6-4

CDR3 protein: ASNDYGYFETQY
V gene: TRBV28

CDR3 protein: ASSLMLAQETQY
V gene: TRBV28

CDR3 protein: ASSQAWSSSYEQY
V gene: TRBV4-3

CDR3 protein: ATTGVRVEQF
V gene: TRBV6-5

CDR3 protein: ASSPGTSYEQY
V gene: TRBV7-9

CDR3 protein: ASSFRSGYPDTQY
V gene: TRBV7-2

CDR3 protein: ASSLDRTINEKLF
V gene: TRBV7-2

CDR3 protein: ASSVSGQGEQY
V gene: TRBV9

CDR3 protein: SVNRGDTQY
V gene: TRBV20-1

CDR3 protein: ASSAPGTGGRSTGELF
V gene: TRBV6-1

CDR3 protein: SVAPSPVGTGELF
V gene: TRBV29-1

CDR3 protein: ASSRTGAGENTEAF
V gene: TRBV18

CDR3 protein: ASSQQGGTQY
V gene: TRBV7-3

CDR3 protein: ASSPGTSAWSYEQY
V gene: TRBV4-1

CDR3 protein: ASSVGDLAGLETQY
V gene: TRBV9

CDR3 protein: ASSQDRAGGPDTQY
V gene: TRBV4-2

CDR3 protein: ASSLVPGLEKLF
V gene: TRBV7-2

CDR3 protein: ATTKEVYGGSEQY
V gene: TRBV10-3

CDR3 protein: ASSDKAAYEQY
V gene: TRBV2

CDR3 protein: ASSQAQAGGYPEQY
V gene: TRBV27

CDR3 protein: ASRPDCYNEQF
V gene: TRBV7-7

CDR3 protein: ATSRGREGILPSGTDTQY
V gene: TRBV15

CDR3 protein: ASSPLIIAAPNQPQH
V gene: TRBV21-1

CDR3 protein: ASSPLAQLAGAQETQY
V gene: TRBV28